Below, 16 T cell receptor beta chains from the same sample are listed, as sequenced in a study of cytomegalovirus exposure and HLA in healthy donors. PCR amplification relied on 60 Vbeta primers (plus 13 Jbeta primers). Here immunoSEQ multiplex PCR was the method, and the copy in TCRdb shows in-frame clones only, minus some. The table includes more than 15,000 clones, about 74% detected once. Sequences were obtained from PBMCs. These TCRs come from a man between 18 and 29 years old in good health and CMV-seronegative.

This chain links TRBV30 with TRBJ1-1; D is unresolved. Between the trimmed V and J ends, which lost 3 bases and 4 bases, there was a span of 12 bases. Germline CDR1 and CDR2: GTSNPN and SVGIG (reference sequence). The length of the CDR3 is 13 residues. In DNA, the CDR3 is TGTGCCTGGAGAGGAGGGCGAGGCACTGAAGCTTTCTTT. Its protein is CAWRGGRGTEAFF.

The chain links TRBV6-5 to TRBJ1-1; possibly TRBD1 for D (5 bases). Germline-derived CDR1 and CDR2 are MNHEY and SVGAGI. Between the trimmed V and J ends, which lost 6 bases and 6 bases, there was a span of 20 bases. This CDR3 comprises 15 residues. In DNA form, the CDR3 reads TGTGCCAGCAGAGTTAGCGGGGCTGCACCTGCTGAAGCTTTCTTT. This gives the protein CASRVSGAAPAEAFF.

CDR3 loop: CASSRDINQPQHF. The CDR3 region has the DNA TGTGCCAGCAGCCGGGACATAAATCAGCCCCAGCATTTT. The rearrangement joins TRBV6-1 to TRBJ1-5; tentative D call: TRBD1 (6 bases). The V end lost 6 bases, the J end lost 4 bases, and 10 bases lay between the germline ends. This CDR3 region has 13 residues. The germline V gene encodes CDR1 MNHNS and CDR2 SASEGT.

The chain employs TRBV30 and TRBJ1-1, with TRBD1 matching 7 bases. CDR3 size: 15 residues. The germline CDR1 and CDR2 sequences are GTSNPN and SVGIG (reference sequence). The junction had 17 bases not matched to a gene; V was cut back by 2 bases and J by 11 bases. This CDR3 reads CAWSPQDRVFSGAFF. CDR3 nucleotide sequence: TGTGCCTGGAGTCCGCAAGACAGGGTGTTTAGTGGTGCTTTCTTT.

V and J are TRBV29-1 and TRBJ2-7; 12 bases are a match to TRBD2. The trim removed 6 bases at V and 0 bases at J, leaving 3 bases unmatched. The CDR3 has 14 amino acids. CDR1 SQVTM and CDR2 ANQGSEA come from the germline V gene. CDR3 in amino acids: CSVLTSGSSYEQYF. The CDR3 coding sequence is TGCAGCGTCTTGACTAGCGGGAGCTCCTACGAGCAGTACTTC.

This clone was picked up a small number of times. The chain has TRBV5-8 and TRBJ2-3, with D unresolved. The CDR3 has 15 residues. Trimming left V 4 bases short and J 4 bases short, with 16 bases between. The germline CDR1 and CDR2 sequences are SGHTS and YDEGEE. This CDR3 reads CASSPASVAADTQYF. The CDR3 DNA is TGTGCCAGCAGCCCAGCAAGCGTCGCGGCAGATACGCAGTATTTT. Variable domain in full (rest from reference TRBV5-8 and TRBJ2-3): EAGVTQSPTHLIKTRGQQATLRCSPISGHTSVYWYQQALGLGLQFLLWYDEGEERNRGNFPPRFSGRQFPNYSSELNVNALELEDSALYLCASSPASVAADTQYFGPGTRLTVL.

The chain links TRBV7-2 to TRBJ1-6, with TRBD1 as a possible D gene (5 bases). V was trimmed by 1 base and J by 12 bases, leaving 13 bases between them. This CDR3 contains 14 residues. Germline values: CDR1 SGHTA, CDR2 FQGNSA. The CDR3 DNA is TGTGCCAGCAGCTTAGGTTCCACGGGGGTACCCCTCCACTTT. It is translated as CASSLGSTGVPLHF.

This clone has more than one count but fewer than ten. The CDR3 here is CASSEYLAGGLREQFF. Here the CDR3 DNA reads TGTGCCAGCAGCGAATACCTAGCGGGAGGGTTACGCGAGCAGTTCTTC. This sequence joins TRBV6-1 and TRBJ2-1; TRBD2 aligns across 12 bases. CDR1 is MNHNS, CDR2 SASEGT, per germline. The CDR3 loop spans 16 amino acids. After removal of 6 bases from V and 10 bases from J, the junction contained 13 bases not matched to a gene.

V gene TRBV7-2 combines with J gene TRBJ1-3, with TRBD1 matching 7 bases. The CDR3 is made up of 16 amino acids. Germline assignment: CDR1 SGHTA and CDR2 FQGNSA. The J segment lost 0 bases and the V segment lost 3 bases, leaving 5 bases of the junction unmatched. CDR3 loop: CASSFYGTDSGNTIYF. CDR3 nucleotide sequence: TGTGCCAGCAGCTTTTACGGGACAGACTCTGGAAACACCATATATTTT.

CDR3 nucleotides: TGTGCCAGCAGTGGTACCGGGACAGGGAAAGCTTTCTTT. Translating it yields CASSGTGTGKAFF. The gene calls are TRBV25-1 and TRBJ1-1; 9 bases align to TRBD1. CDR1 MGHDK and CDR2 SYGVNS come from the germline V gene. This CDR3 comprises 13 residues. V shed 4 bases and J 9 bases; nucleotides not matched to a gene: 6.

V and J are TRBV29-1 and TRBJ2-3; D is perhaps TRBD2 (5 bases). Germline loops: CDR1 SQVTM, CDR2 ANQGSEA. This CDR3 region has 16 residues. The germline V and J ends were trimmed by 4 bases and 0 bases, with 17 bases remaining between them. The CDR3 loop is CSVGGYHSASTDTQYF. The DNA for the CDR3 is TGCAGCGTTGGTGGGTATCATAGCGCGAGCACAGATACGCAGTATTTT.

V gene TRBV25-1 combines with J gene TRBJ2-5; the match to TRBD1 covers 10 bases. Germline CDR1 MGHDK, CDR2 SYGVNS. The CDR3 extends over 15 amino acids. The V and J ends lost 6 bases and 5 bases, in that order; junction bases with no gene match: 9. The CDR3 loop reads CASRAGTGVVETQYF. The CDR3 region has the DNA TGTGCCAGCAGGGCCGGGACAGGGGTGGTCGAGACCCAGTACTTC.

The chain uses TRBV6-5 and TRBJ1-5; a possible D gene is TRBD1 (6 bases). CDR1 is MNHEY, CDR2 SVGAGI, per germline. The CDR3 sequence is 14 residues long. V lost 5 bases to trimming and J lost 2 bases, with 10 bases between them. This chain's CDR3 is CASSLQGGNQPQHF. DNA of the CDR3: TGTGCCAGCAGTCTACAGGGAGGCAATCAGCCCCAGCATTTT.

There are a few counts of this clone. The chain recombines TRBV5-6 with TRBJ1-2, with D possibly TRBD1 on 5 matching bases. The CDR3 length is 13 residues. The V end was cut by 4 bases, the J end by 2 bases, with 9 bases between. Germline lookup yields CDR1 SGHDT and CDR2 YYEEEE. Here the CDR3 reads CASSMTVNYGYTF. The CDR3 nucleotides read TGTGCCAGCAGCATGACAGTCAACTATGGCTACACCTTC. Based on the CDR3 plus reference TRBV5-6 and TRBJ1-2, the full variable domain is DAGVTQSPTHLIKTRGQQVTLRCSPKSGHDTVSWYQQALGQGPQFIFQYYEEEERQRGNFPDRFSGHQFPNYSSELNVNALLLGDSALYLCASSMTVNYGYTFGSGTRLTVV.

This clone came up a few times. The chain carries TRBV7-9 and TRBJ2-7, with 7 bases identical to TRBD2. There are 18 residues in the CDR3. V shed 4 bases, J shed 5 bases, and the junction held 20 bases outside the gene matches. Germline CDR1 reads SEHNR; CDR2 reads FQNEAQ (reference sequence). Here the CDR3 DNA reads TGTGCCAGCAGCTCAAGACAGCGCGAGGGACTACGCAGCCACGAGCAGTACTTC. Residues: CASSSRQREGLRSHEQYF.

The chain recombines TRBV6-5 with TRBJ1-1; tentatively, D is TRBD1 (6 bases). Looked up from germline, CDR1 is MNHEY and CDR2 is SVGAGI. This CDR3 is 16 amino acids long. Deletions cut 4 bases from V and 0 bases from J, with 15 bases between. The DNA of the CDR3 is TGTGCCAGCAGTTCCGGGACACTATTAATGAACACTGAAGCTTTCTTT. Its protein product is CASSSGTLLMNTEAFF.